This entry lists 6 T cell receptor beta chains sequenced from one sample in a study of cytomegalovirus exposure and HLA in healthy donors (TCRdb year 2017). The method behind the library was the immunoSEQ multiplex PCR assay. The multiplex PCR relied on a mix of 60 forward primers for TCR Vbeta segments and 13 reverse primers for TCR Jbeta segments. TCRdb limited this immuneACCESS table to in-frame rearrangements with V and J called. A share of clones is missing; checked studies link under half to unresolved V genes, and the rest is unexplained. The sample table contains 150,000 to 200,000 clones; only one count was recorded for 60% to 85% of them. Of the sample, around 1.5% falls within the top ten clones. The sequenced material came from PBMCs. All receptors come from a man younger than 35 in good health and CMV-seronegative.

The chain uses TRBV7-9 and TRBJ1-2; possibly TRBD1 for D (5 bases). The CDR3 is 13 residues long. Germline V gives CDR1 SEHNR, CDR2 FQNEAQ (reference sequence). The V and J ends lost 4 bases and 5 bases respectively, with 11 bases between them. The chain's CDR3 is CASSSTVWYGYTF. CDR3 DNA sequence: TGTGCCAGCAGCTCGACAGTGTGGTATGGCTACACCTTC.

In nucleotides, the CDR3 is TGCGCCAGCAGCGAGGGAAAGCGAGAGACCCAGTACTTC. Translated, it gives CASSEGKRETQYF. The V gene is TRBV5-1, the J gene TRBJ2-5; TRBD2 might be the D (5 bases). The CDR3 covers 13 residues. Trimming shortened V by 4 bases and J by 4 bases, and 11 bases separated the two germline ends. The V gene's germline CDR1 is SGHRS and CDR2 YFSETQ.

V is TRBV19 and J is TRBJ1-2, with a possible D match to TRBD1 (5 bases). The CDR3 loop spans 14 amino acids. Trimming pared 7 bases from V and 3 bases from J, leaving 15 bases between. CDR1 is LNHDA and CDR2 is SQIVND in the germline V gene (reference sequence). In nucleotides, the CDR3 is TGTGCCAGTACCCCCTCAGACAGCTACTATGGCTACACCTTC. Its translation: CASTPSDSYYGYTF. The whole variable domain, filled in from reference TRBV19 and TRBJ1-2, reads DGGITQSPKYLFRKEGQNVTLSCEQNLNHDAMYWYRQDPGQGLRLIYYSQIVNDFQKGDIAEGYSVSREKKESFPLTVTSAQKNPTAFYLCASTPSDSYYGYTFGSGTRLTVV.

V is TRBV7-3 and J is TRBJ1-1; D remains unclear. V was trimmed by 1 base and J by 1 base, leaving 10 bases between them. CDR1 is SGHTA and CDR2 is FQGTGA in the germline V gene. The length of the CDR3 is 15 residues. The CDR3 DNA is TGTGCCAGCAGCTTAAATGTTGGGCCGAACACTGAAGCTTTCTTT. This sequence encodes CASSLNVGPNTEAFF.

DNA for the CDR3: TGTGCCAGCAGTCTGACAACCTACGAGCAGTACTTC. It translates to CASSLTTYEQYF. The V call is TRBV6-1, the J call TRBJ2-7; D remains ambiguous. V dropped 5 bases and J dropped 2 bases, with 7 bases sitting between them. Germline V CDR1 and CDR2: MNHNS, SASEGT. The CDR3 has 12 amino acids.

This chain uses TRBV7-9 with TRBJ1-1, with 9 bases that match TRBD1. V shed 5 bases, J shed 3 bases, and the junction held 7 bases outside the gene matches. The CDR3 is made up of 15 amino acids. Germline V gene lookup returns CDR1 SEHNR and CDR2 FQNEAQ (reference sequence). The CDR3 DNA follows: TGTGCCAGCAGCCTCGGGACAGGGAGGGACACTGAAGCTTTCTTT. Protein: CASSLGTGRDTEAFF.